This T cell receptor (beta chain) was recovered during a study of CD8+CD57+ T cells in acquired aplastic anemia. Template material for TCR beta VDJ and CDR3 profiling consisted of genomic DNA. One entry per CDR3 protein results from TCRdb running MiXCR on the reads. The top ten hold under 1.2% of the sample, which has about 160,000 distinct CDR3 sequences, approximately 43% seen once. Germline-derived CDR1 and CDR2 are LNHDA and SQIVND (reference sequence). The CDR3 has 16 amino acids. V dropped 4 bases and J dropped 0 bases, with 13 bases sitting between them. Sequenced sample: sorted CD4+, CD8+, or CD8+CD57+ T cells (not recorded which) from PBMCs. This chain uses TRBV19 with TRBJ2-1; perhaps TRBD2 as D (6 bases). This receptor was identified in a human donor in good health. CDR3 residues: CASSNELADSYNEQFF. In DNA, the CDR3 is TGTGCCAGTAGTAATGAACTAGCAGACTCCTACAATGAGCAGTTCTTC.